This passage covers 23 T cell receptor beta chains from one sample sequenced in a study of CD8 T cells in Susac syndrome (dated by TCRdb to 2018 to 2020). Libraries were prepared through the immunoSEQ multiplex PCR assay. RNA was extracted using the RNeasy kit, and roughly 0.5 to 1 ug of the RNA was reverse transcribed with random hexamers. TCRdb reprocessing: public reads trimmed at Q25 with fastp, clones called with MiXCR, in-frame beta chains kept. For every CDR3 protein sequence, its rows merge into one entry that carries the most common genes and DNA. The sample table holds about 69,000 distinct CDR3 sequences, of which 95% were seen once. Jointly, the top ten make up about 0.26% of the sample. The sample comprised CD8+ T cells from PBMCs. The receptor source for this set is a human donor in good health.

This clonotype came up a few times. This sequence joins TRBV7-9 and TRBJ2-7, with 8 bases fitting TRBD1. Germline assignment: CDR1 SEHNR and CDR2 FQNEAQ (reference sequence). V was clipped by 6 bases and J by 0 bases; unmatched bases: 4. The CDR3 runs 14 residues. The chain's CDR3 is CASSGQGDSYEQYV. CDR3 nucleotides: TGTGCCAGCAGTGGACAGGGCGACTCCTACGAGCAGTACGTC.

This chain links TRBV7-9 with TRBJ1-4, with a weak D call TRBD1 (5 bases). The V end lost 4 bases, the J end lost 5 bases, and 11 bases lay between the germline ends. The CDR3 is made up of 14 amino acids. Germline assignment: CDR1 SEHNR and CDR2 FQNEAQ (reference sequence). The CDR3 region has the DNA TGTGCCAGCAGCTCAACCCGGACAAATGAAAAACTGTTTTTT. It yields the protein CASSSTRTNEKLFF.

The V and J genes are TRBV4-1 and TRBJ2-5, with 14 bases that match TRBD2. Trimming at V came to 4 bases and at J to 0 bases, leaving 1 base not matched to a gene. This CDR3 is built from 16 residues. Looked up from germline, CDR1 is MGHRA and CDR2 is YSYEKL. This CDR3 is CASSPGLAGDQETQYF. DNA for the CDR3: TGCGCCAGCAGCCCGGGACTAGCGGGGGACCAAGAGACCCAGTACTTC.

The V gene is TRBV19, the J gene TRBJ2-2; D is ambiguous. V was cut by 3 bases and J by 5 bases, with 7 bases left in between. The germline V gene has CDR1 LNHDA and CDR2 SQIVND (reference sequence). This CDR3 is built from 13 residues. The CDR3: CASSIGGTGELFF. For the CDR3, the DNA is TGTGCCAGTAGTATTGGCGGAACCGGGGAGCTGTTTTTT.

CDR3 in DNA: TGTGCCAGCAGTGGGACAGGGGCGAATTCACCCCTCCACTTT. This encodes CASSGTGANSPLHF. The genes are TRBV2 and TRBJ1-6; 9 bases match TRBD1. CDR1 and CDR2 from the germline V gene are SNHLY and FYNNEI. V lost 4 bases and J lost 7; bases outside the gene matches: 2. CDR3 size: 14 residues. The whole variable domain, remainder taken from reference TRBV2 and TRBJ1-6, is EPEVTQTPSHQVTQMGQEVILRCVPISNHLYFYWYRQILGQKVEFLVSFYNNEISEKSEIFDDQFSVERPDGSNFTLKIRSTKLEDSAMYFCASSGTGANSPLHFGNGTRLTVT.

This rearrangement joins TRBV28 to TRBJ2-6; D gene ambiguous. Germline CDR1 and CDR2: MDHEN and SYDVKM. Trimming took 6 bases from V and 1 from J, leaving 7 bases between them. The CDR3 is 14 amino acids. The CDR3, as DNA: TGTGCCAGCAGATGGGATTCTGGGGCCAACGTCCTGACTTTC. It translates to CASRWDSGANVLTF.

This rearrangement joins TRBV6-1 to TRBJ2-2; D is perhaps TRBD1 (5 bases). The germline V and J ends were trimmed by 6 bases and 6 bases, with 11 bases remaining between them. The germline V gene encodes CDR1 MNHNS and CDR2 SASEGT. The length of the CDR3 is 13 residues. CDR3 loop: CASRDKVAGELFF. The CDR3 region has the DNA TGTGCCAGCAGGGACAAAGTGGCCGGGGAGCTGTTTTTT.

The chain has TRBV5-6 and TRBJ2-7; TRBD1 is a possible D gene (6 bases). The CDR3 has 14 amino acids. Germline V CDR1 and CDR2: SGHDT, YYEEEE. Trimming removed 0 bases from V and 3 bases from J, with 10 bases in between. The CDR3 sequence: CASSLAWDIYEQYV. The CDR3 DNA reads as TGTGCCAGCAGCTTGGCCTGGGACATCTACGAGCAGTACGTC.

The chain combines TRBV3-1 with TRBJ2-7; 10 bases map to TRBD1. The CDR3 sequence is 16 residues long. Germline values: CDR1 LGHDT, CDR2 YNNKEL (reference sequence). V dropped 2 bases and J dropped 6; count of bases not matched to a gene: 10. CDR3 in amino acids: CASSQLTGGDPGEQYV. As DNA, the CDR3 is TGTGCCAGCAGCCAATTGACAGGGGGCGATCCGGGCGAGCAGTACGTC.

J is TRBJ2-2 and V is TRBV9, with 8 bases fitting TRBD2. CDR1 is SGDLS and CDR2 is YYNGEE in the germline V gene. The CDR3 consists of 16 residues. The trim removed 0 bases at V and 6 bases at J, leaving 7 bases unmatched. This CDR3 reads CASSVEGRGVAGELFF. The CDR3 DNA sequence: TGTGCCAGCAGCGTAGAAGGGCGGGGGGTTGCCGGGGAGCTGTTTTTT.

DNA of the CDR3: TGCAGCGTCGACCAGACAGGGAACACCGGGGAGCTGTTTTTT. It encodes CSVDQTGNTGELFF. This sequence joins TRBV29-1 and TRBJ2-2; a weak D match, TRBD1 (6 bases). V lost 6 bases, J lost 1 base, and 12 bases lay in between. Germline-derived CDR1 and CDR2 are SQVTM and ANQGSEA. The CDR3 runs to 14 residues.

V and J are TRBV15 and TRBJ1-5; weak D call: TRBD1 (5 bases). The CDR3 is 15 residues long. The V end lost 0 bases, the J end lost 6 bases, and 12 bases lay between the germline ends. Germline-derived CDR1 and CDR2 are LNHNV and YYDKDF (reference sequence). CDR3: CATSRDRGLAQPQHF. CDR3 in DNA: TGTGCCACCAGCAGAGATCGGGGGTTGGCTCAGCCCCAGCATTTT.

This clonotype was picked up one time. The chain links TRBV27 to TRBJ1-1, with no clear D. V was shortened by 5 bases and J by 1 base, with 14 bases between the two germline ends. The germline gives CDR1 MNHEY, CDR2 SMNVEV (reference sequence). The CDR3 runs 15 residues. The CDR3 loop is CASSRPPGWNTEAFF. The CDR3 DNA is TGTGCCAGCAGTCGCCCCCCCGGGTGGAACACTGAAGCTTTCTTT.

V is TRBV9 and J is TRBJ2-1; 10 nucleotides align to TRBD2. The CDR3 is 16 residues long. Looked up from germline, CDR1 is SGDLS and CDR2 is YYNGEE. The V segment lost 2 bases and the J segment 4 bases; nucleotides outside the gene matches: 6. DNA of the CDR3: TGTGCCAGCAGCGTTTACGGACTAGCGGATTACAATGAGCAGTTCTTC. Encoded protein: CASSVYGLADYNEQFF.

The CDR3 here is CSGTTEDGYTF. The CDR3 DNA is TGCAGCGGGACGACAGAAGATGGCTACACCTTC. The chain uses TRBV29-1 and TRBJ1-2; possibly TRBD1 for D (5 bases). This CDR3 has 11 residues. CDR1 SQVTM and CDR2 ANQGSEA come from the germline V gene. The ends were cut back, 7 bases at V and 6 bases at J, with 12 bases in the middle.

The V gene is TRBV5-1, the J gene TRBJ1-2; D is uncertain. The CDR3 contains 16 residues. Trimming left V 4 bases short and J 3 bases short, with 19 bases between. Germline values: CDR1 SGHRS, CDR2 YFSETQ. Here the CDR3 DNA reads TGCGCCAGCAGCCCTGGACTCGGGAGCTTGGACTATGGCTACACCTTC. Translation gives CASSPGLGSLDYGYTF. The full variable domain, rest sourced from reference TRBV5-1 and TRBJ1-2, is KAGVTQTPRYLIKTRGQQVTLSCSPISGHRSVSWYQQTPGQGLQFLFEYFSETQRNKGNFPGRFSGRQFSNSRSEMNVSTLELGDSALYLCASSPGLGSLDYGYTFGSGTRLTVV.

This chain links TRBV28 with TRBJ1-2; D unresolved. CDR3 length: 12 amino acids. Trimming pared 3 bases from V and 7 bases from J, leaving 9 bases between. The germline gives CDR1 MDHEN, CDR2 SYDVKM. The CDR3 DNA sequence: TGTGCCAGCAGTTTTCCTCCATCTGGCTACACCTTC. It codes for CASSFPPSGYTF.

This chain links TRBV10-3 with TRBJ2-2; D possibly corresponds to TRBD2 (5 bases). V lost 6 bases and J 6 bases, leaving 11 bases between the germline ends. Per germline, CDR1 ENHRY and CDR2 SYGVKD. The length of the CDR3 is 13 residues. The CDR3 region has the DNA TGTGCCATCAGGACGGACGGGGCCGGGGAGCTGTTTTTT. Translated, it gives CAIRTDGAGELFF.

The rearrangement uses TRBV4-3 and TRBJ2-1; TRBD2 aligns across 9 bases. The CDR3 runs to 15 residues. The germline V gene encodes CDR1 LGHNA and CDR2 YSLEER. Germline trimming cut 4 bases from V and 6 bases from J; bases unmatched to any gene: 7. The CDR3 loop is CASSPSGRGGNEQFF. CDR3 DNA sequence: TGCGCCAGCAGCCCCTCTGGGCGGGGGGGCAATGAGCAGTTCTTC.

CDR3 sequence (DNA): TGTGCCAGCAGCTCAGTGGCCACCGGGGAGCTGTTTTTT. Translated: CASSSVATGELFF. The chain combines TRBV7-3 with TRBJ2-2; D call uncertain. V was clipped by 4 bases and J by 4 bases, with 7 bases between them. Looked up from germline, CDR1 is SGHTA and CDR2 is FQGTGA. The CDR3 is 13 amino acids.

This clonotype was recorded once. This chain joins TRBV7-8 and TRBJ2-1, with a tentative D call TRBD2 (5 bases). The CDR3 is 16 amino acids. The V end was cut by 5 bases, the J end by 2 bases, with 16 bases between. Germline V gene data show CDR1 as SGHVS and CDR2 as FQNEAQ. The CDR3 nucleotides are TGTGCCAGCAGCCAAAACGCCCTCGGGGCCTACAATGAGCAGTTCTTC. Protein product: CASSQNALGAYNEQFF.

The V gene is TRBV20-1, the J gene TRBJ2-7; 7 bases fit TRBD1. This CDR3 is 13 amino acids long. Germline V gene data show CDR1 as DFQATT and CDR2 as SNEGSKA (reference sequence). V shed 6 bases and J 2 bases; nucleotides not matched to a gene: 7. The CDR3 DNA is TGCAGTGCCCTGGACAGGACGACCTACGAGCAGTACGTC. Amino acid sequence: CSALDRTTYEQYV.

The V and J genes are TRBV29-1 and TRBJ2-2; D is unresolved. The CDR3 extends over 12 amino acids. The V gene lost 2 bases and the J gene lost 5 bases, with 6 bases spanning the gap. CDR1 SQVTM and CDR2 ANQGSEA come from the germline V gene. Here the CDR3 DNA reads TGCAGCGTTGAAAGGTCTACCGGGGAGCTGTTTTTT. The encoded protein is CSVERSTGELFF.